This T cell receptor (beta chain) was found in a study of beta chain features in type 1 diabetes. The germline CDR1 and CDR2 sequences are GTSNPN and SVGIG (reference sequence). The ends were cut back, 0 bases at V and 4 bases at J, with 9 bases in the middle. The CDR3 runs to 14 residues. About 120 mL of blood, on average, came from one heparinised draw per donor. TCRB transcripts that were expressed got sequenced, as all of the isolated RNA had been reverse transcribed. Repertoires were generated with immunoSEQ multiplex PCR, while TCRdb's copy carries only in-frame clones and drops some. The sample lists about 620,000 clones; around 15% were seen once.

The chain uses TRBV30 and TRBJ2-2, with D tentatively TRBD1 or TRBD2 (5 bases each). This clonotype was obtained from a man aged 18-30 years in good health. Sequencing was carried out using naive CD4+ T cells from blood. The CDR3 sequence is CAWSVGDFTGELFF. The DNA for the CDR3 is TGTGCCTGGAGTGTGGGGGATTTCACCGGGGAGCTGTTTTTT. The full variable domain, in which reference TRBV30 and TRBJ2-2 provide the parts outside the CDR3, is SQTIHQWPATLVQPVGSPLSLECTVEGTSNPNLYWYRQAAGRGLQLLFYSVGIGQISSEVPQNLSASRPQDRQFILSSKKLLLSDSGFYLCAWSVGDFTGELFFGEGSRLTVL.